The 23 T cell receptor beta chains given below trace back to one sample, sequenced in a study of blood T cell repertoires in COVID-19. This table comes from immunoSEQ multiplex PCR, and its TCRdb copy is limited to in-frame clones, with some not included. The data show some 220,000 clones, less than 85% seen once. The sample comprised peripheral blood. Receptors originate from a woman aged 70 to 79 with acute or convalescent COVID-19.

The table lists this clone with a few counts. The J gene is TRBJ1-6, the V gene TRBV4-1; tentatively, D is TRBD1 (5 bases). CDR1 and CDR2 from the germline V gene are MGHRA and YSYEKL. This CDR3 contains 15 residues. Deletions cut 1 base from V and 7 bases from J, with 11 bases between. The DNA for the CDR3 is TGCGCCAGCAGCCAAGCGGAGACAGAGAATTCACCCCTCCACTTT. Residues: CASSQAETENSPLHF.

This chain links TRBV7-2 with TRBJ1-6, with 10 bases identical to TRBD1. CDR3 length equals 15 residues. Germline CDR1 SGHTA, CDR2 FQGNSA. V shed 1 base and J 9 bases; nucleotides not matched to a gene: 3. CDR3 region: CASSLGQGAVSPLHF. The CDR3 nucleotides are TGTGCCAGCAGCTTAGGACAGGGGGCGGTTTCACCCCTCCACTTT.

This clone was seen just once. V is TRBV7-3 and J is TRBJ2-6; D is undetermined. Trimming stripped 2 bases from V and 0 bases from J, with 5 bases between. The germline gives CDR1 SGHTA, CDR2 FQGTGA. This CDR3 is 15 amino acids long. CDR3 sequence: CASSLVNSGANVLTF. DNA of the CDR3: TGTGCCAGCAGCTTAGTAAACTCTGGGGCCAACGTCCTGACTTTC.

This chain uses TRBV3-1 (or the pseudogene TRBV3-2) with TRBJ1-3; D is undetermined. The germline V gene has CDR1 LGHDT and CDR2 YNNKEL (reference sequence). This CDR3 comprises 16 residues. V lost 1 base, J lost 3 bases, and 13 bases lay in between. CDR3 protein: CASSQVSPRSGNTIYF. CDR3 sequence (DNA): TGTGCCAGCAGCCAAGTTTCCCCGAGGAGTGGAAACACCATATATTTT.

This clone was found a few times. This chain uses TRBV13 with TRBJ1-2; tentatively, D is TRBD1 (6 bases). The CDR3 extends over 12 amino acids. V lost 1 base and J 8 bases, leaving 8 bases between the germline ends. Germline CDR1 is PRHDT and CDR2 is FYEKMQ (reference sequence). The CDR3 protein is CASSLVQGGYTF. CDR3 sequence (DNA): TGTGCCAGCAGCTTAGTACAGGGAGGCTACACCTTC.

The chain employs TRBV3-1 (or the pseudogene TRBV3-2) and TRBJ1-5; D might be TRBD1 (6 bases). Germline lookup yields CDR1 LGHDT and CDR2 YNNKEL (reference sequence). The ends were cut back, 1 base at V and 1 base at J, with 8 bases in the middle. CDR3 size: 15 residues. The CDR3 reads CASSQAGTSNQPQHF. The CDR3 region has the DNA TGTGCCAGCAGCCAAGCTGGGACAAGCAATCAGCCCCAGCATTTT.

The chain has TRBV5-1 and TRBJ2-5; D unclear. The V end was cut by 1 base, the J end by 1 base, with 11 bases between. The CDR3 is made up of 15 amino acids. CDR1 and CDR2 from the germline V gene are SGHRS and YFSETQ. The CDR3 DNA reads TGCGCCAGCAGCTTGATCGGAGCGAGCCAAGAGACCCAGTACTTC. Protein product: CASSLIGASQETQYF.

This clone turned up a few times. The chain uses TRBV3-1 (or the pseudogene TRBV3-2) and TRBJ1-5; 7 bases agree with TRBD1. The V and J ends lost 5 bases and 0 bases, in that order; junction bases with no gene match: 7. Germline CDR1 is LGHDT and CDR2 is YNNKEL (reference sequence). CDR3 length equals 16 residues. The CDR3 DNA reads as TGTGCCAGCAGCTCCGGGACAGCTAATAGCAATCAGCCCCAGCATTTT. This encodes CASSSGTANSNQPQHF.

The chain couples TRBV23-1 to TRBJ1-1, with D perhaps TRBD1 (6 bases). TRBV23-1 is an ORF for which the function is uncertain. This CDR3 has 17 residues. V was clipped by 4 bases and J by 10 bases, with 28 bases between them. This CDR3 reads CASSLTYRDKFLNGAFF. The CDR3 DNA reads as TGCGCCAGCAGTCTAACCTATCGGGACAAGTTCCTAAACGGAGCTTTCTTT.

The rearrangement links TRBV5-4 to TRBJ1-1; D uncertain. V lost 7 bases and J 3 bases, leaving 10 bases between the germline ends. Germline values: CDR1 SGHNT, CDR2 YYREEE (reference sequence). The CDR3 contains 12 residues. The CDR3 DNA reads TGTGCCAGCTATAGCCCCGACACTGAAGCTTTCTTT. It encodes CASYSPDTEAFF.

This clone was seen only a few times. J is TRBJ2-6 and V is TRBV5-1; TRBD1 matches at 7 bases. J gave up 1 base and V 4 bases, and 8 bases lay outside the gene matches. This CDR3 region has 17 residues. Germline V lookup: CDR1 SGHRS, CDR2 YFSETQ. DNA of the CDR3: TGCGCCAGCAGCACCGACGCACAGGGGTCTGGGGCCAACGTCCTGACTTTC. It encodes CASSTDAQGSGANVLTF.

This chain's CDR3 is CAWSMTSWGLPNEKLFF. The DNA for the CDR3 is TGTGCCTGGAGTATGACTTCTTGGGGGCTGCCTAATGAAAAACTGTTTTTT. V gene TRBV30 combines with J gene TRBJ1-4, with a tentative D call TRBD1 (6 bases). Germline CDR1 reads GTSNPN; CDR2 reads SVGIG (reference sequence). The CDR3 length is 17 residues. V was cut by 2 bases and J by 3 bases, with 19 bases left in between.

This clone is a singleton in its sample. CDR3 region: CASGRAGTYNEQFF. The CDR3 region has the DNA TGTGCCAGCGGCAGGGCGGGAACCTACAATGAGCAGTTCTTC. V is TRBV2 and J is TRBJ2-1, with D possibly being TRBD2 (6 bases). V was clipped by 8 bases and J by 2 bases, with 13 bases between them. The CDR3 has 14 amino acids. In germline, CDR1 is SNHLY, CDR2 FYNNEI. The complete variable domain, with remaining parts taken from reference TRBV2 and TRBJ2-1, reads EPEVTQTPSHQVTQMGQEVILRCVPISNHLYFYWYRQILGQKVEFLVSFYNNEISEKSEIFDDQFSVERPDGSNFTLKIRSTKLEDSAMYFCASGRAGTYNEQFFGPGTRLTVL.

This clone has a single count. The CDR3, as DNA: TGTGCCAGCAGACAACAGGGGGGGAGAACTGAAGCTTTCTTT. Translating gives CASRQQGGRTEAFF. The V gene is TRBV2, the J gene TRBJ1-1; 8 bases align to TRBD1. V lost 6 bases to trimming and J lost 5 bases; unmatched junction nucleotides: 8. Germline V CDR1 and CDR2: SNHLY, FYNNEI. The CDR3 covers 14 residues. The whole variable domain, filled in from reference TRBV2 and TRBJ1-1, reads EPEVTQTPSHQVTQMGQEVILRCVPISNHLYFYWYRQILGQKVEFLVSFYNNEISEKSEIFDDQFSVERPDGSNFTLKIRSTKLEDSAMYFCASRQQGGRTEAFFGQGTRLTVV.

The rearrangement uses TRBV6-2 or TRBV6-3 and TRBJ2-1; 7 bases map to TRBD2. This CDR3 is built from 16 residues. CDR1 and CDR2 (germline): MNHEY, SVGEGT. Trimming cost V 4 bases and J 0 bases; bases outside gene matches: 6. This CDR3 is CASSSNSGGSYNEQFF. CDR3 sequence (DNA): TGTGCCAGCAGTTCTAACTCGGGGGGCTCCTACAATGAGCAGTTCTTC.

The chain couples TRBV6-5 to TRBJ2-7; D gene ambiguous. Trimming took 5 bases from V and 0 from J, leaving 14 bases between them. Germline V gene data show CDR1 as MNHEY and CDR2 as SVGAGI. The CDR3 length is 15 residues. CDR3 in DNA: TGTGCCAGCAGTCCGTCACCGGGTCTCTCCTACGAGCAGTACTTC. It specifies CASSPSPGLSYEQYF.

The chain links TRBV5-1 to TRBJ2-1; D might be TRBD1 (6 bases). Germline V gene lookup returns CDR1 SGHRS and CDR2 YFSETQ. The CDR3 extends over 14 amino acids. Trimming removed 0 bases at V and 7 bases at J, with 11 bases between. The CDR3 region has the DNA TGCGCCAGCAGCTTGGCGCAGGGGTGGAATGAGCAGTTCTTC. Encoded protein: CASSLAQGWNEQFF.

This clone has a count of ten or more. The genes are TRBV24-1 and TRBJ2-2, with 8 bases that match TRBD1. Germline V CDR1 and CDR2: KGHDR, SFDVKD. The CDR3 extends over 16 amino acids. Trimming cost V 4 bases and J 1 base; bases outside gene matches: 4. The CDR3 loop reads CATSESGQGNTGELFF. The CDR3 DNA reads TGTGCCACCAGTGAATCCGGACAGGGGAACACCGGGGAGCTGTTTTTT.

The chain links TRBV29-1 to TRBJ2-7; a weak D match, TRBD2 (6 bases). CDR3 size: 14 residues. Germline loops: CDR1 SQVTM, CDR2 ANQGSEA. V gave up 0 bases and J gave up 2 bases, with 11 bases separating them. The CDR3 nucleotides read TGCAGCGTTGAAGATCCTAGCGAAGCCTACGAGCAGTACGTC. Encoded protein: CSVEDPSEAYEQYV.

The CDR3 protein is CASFPSNSGNTIYF. The CDR3 DNA sequence: TGTGCCAGTTTTCCGAGTAACTCTGGAAACACCATATATTTT. The chain employs TRBV28 and TRBJ1-3, with no clear D. V lost 9 bases and J 0 bases, leaving 12 bases between the germline ends. Germline lookup yields CDR1 MDHEN and CDR2 SYDVKM. The CDR3 is 14 amino acids.

The gene calls are TRBV24-1 and TRBJ1-1; D perhaps matches TRBD1 (6 bases). V lost 5 bases, J lost 5 bases, and 17 bases lay in between. This CDR3 is built from 15 residues. Germline CDR1 and CDR2: KGHDR and SFDVKD. CDR3 sequence (DNA): TGTGCCACCAGTGCCGAGTGGGGGGGCCGGACTGAAGCTTTCTTT. This encodes CATSAEWGGRTEAFF.

The chain joins TRBV2 to TRBJ2-1; 11 bases match TRBD2. This CDR3 spans 15 amino acids. Germline trimming cut 6 bases from V and 6 bases from J; bases unmatched to any gene: 7. The germline CDR1 and CDR2 sequences are SNHLY and FYNNEI. The CDR3: CASRRLAGIGNEQFF. As DNA, the CDR3 is TGTGCCAGCAGGAGACTAGCGGGGATAGGCAATGAGCAGTTCTTC.

The chain employs TRBV19 and TRBJ2-7; TRBD2 might be the D (5 bases). Germline V gene data show CDR1 as LNHDA and CDR2 as SQIVND (reference sequence). The CDR3 totals 12 residues. V lost 9 bases and J lost 3, with 12 bases in between. The DNA for the CDR3 is TGTGCCAGCATGGGAGCCGGCTACGAGCAGTACTTC. Translating gives CASMGAGYEQYF. Looking up the rest from reference TRBV19 and TRBJ2-7 gives the full variable domain: DGGITQSPKYLFRKEGQNVTLSCEQNLNHDAMYWYRQDPGQGLRLIYYSQIVNDFQKGDIAEGYSVSREKKESFPLTVTSAQKNPTAFYLCASMGAGYEQYFGPGTRLTVT.